Listed below are T cell receptor beta chains from one sample, sequenced in a study of neurological immune-mediated disorders. TCRdb re-called the 5' RACE reads through MiXCR, storing one row per CDR3 protein. The sample consists of 64,000 or so distinct CDR3 sequences, 10% to 13% of them appearing once. Sequencing used PBMCs. These receptors all come from a man aged 25 to 40 in good health. CDR3s include the opening cysteine and the closing phenylalanine or tryptophan. A D gene is named only where the DNA matches it firmly. Size tells how often a clone was seen (once, few, many) or the class of an expanded clone, and some rows leave it out.

DNA: TGTGCCAGCAGCCAAGAGACTTGCGGGAAGGTCGGCGAGCAGTACTTC
CDR3: CASSQETCGKVGEQYF
size: -
length: 16
J: TRBJ2-7
D: -
V: TRBV3-1

DNA: TGTGCCAGCAGCTTCAACATGGAGCAGTTCTTC
CDR3: CASSFNMEQFF
size: many
length: 11
J: TRBJ2-1
D: -
V: TRBV7-9

DNA: TGTGCCATCAGTGGGGCGGGAGAGGGGCAAGAGACCCAGTACTTC
CDR3: CAISGAGEGQETQYF
size: many
length: 15
J: TRBJ2-5
D: TRBD2
V: TRBV10-3

DNA: TGTGCAACCCAAGAGGGAGCCACCGGGGAGCTGTTTTTT
CDR3: CATQEGATGELFF
size: -
length: 13
J: TRBJ2-2
D: -
V: TRBV28

DNA: TGTGCCAGCAGCTTCCCCGCAGGAGACAACGAGCAGTACTTC
CDR3: CASSFPAGDNEQYF
size: many
length: 14
J: TRBJ2-7
D: -
V: TRBV7-9

DNA: TGCAGTGCTGGGTCCCGGAAGTTCTACGAGCAGTACTTC
CDR3: CSAGSRKFYEQYF
size: many
length: 13
J: TRBJ2-7
D: -
V: TRBV20-1

DNA: TGTGCCAGCAGTGCCTTCGGACAGGGGCGCGAGGGCTACACCTTC
CDR3: CASSAFGQGREGYTF
size: -
length: 15
J: TRBJ1-2
D: TRBD1
V: TRBV28

DNA: TGTGCCAGCGGGAGGAACGATCAGCCCCAGCATTTT
CDR3: CASGRNDQPQHF
size: -
length: 12
J: TRBJ1-5
D: -
V: TRBV6-1

DNA: TGTGCCAGCAGTTTACCCTGGGGGCTTACAGGAGCCACAGATACGCAGTATTTT
CDR3: CASSLPWGLTGATDTQYF
size: many
length: 18
J: TRBJ2-3
D: -
V: TRBV12-3/TRBV12-4

DNA: TGCGCCAGCAGTGGCGGGAGCCGGTCCGAGCAGTACTTC
CDR3: CASSGGSRSEQYF
size: -
length: 13
J: TRBJ2-7
D: TRBD2
V: TRBV5-1

DNA: TGTGCCAGCAGGACCATCTACGAGCAGTACTTC
CDR3: CASRTIYEQYF
size: many
length: 11
J: TRBJ2-7
D: -
V: TRBV27

DNA: TGTGCCAGCAGTTTTTTCGAGGGACAGGGCTACGAGCAGTACTTC
CDR3: CASSFFEGQGYEQYF
size: few
length: 15
J: TRBJ2-7
D: TRBD1
V: TRBV6-1

DNA: TGCAGCGTTGAATTCGGGCAGGGGAGCAATCAGCCCCAGCATTTT
CDR3: CSVEFGQGSNQPQHF
size: many
length: 15
J: TRBJ1-5
D: -
V: TRBV29-1

DNA: TGCAGTGCCCAAGACGGGTACTCTGGAAACACCATATATTTT
CDR3: CSAQDGYSGNTIYF
size: many
length: 14
J: TRBJ1-3
D: -
V: TRBV20-1

DNA: TGCGCCAGCAGCTTGGAGGGACCTCTCCGCGGGAGGGACCCAGAAGAGCAGTTCTTC
CDR3: CASSLEGPLRGRDPEEQFF
size: many
length: 19
J: TRBJ2-1
D: TRBD2
V: TRBV5-1

DNA: TGCGCCAGCAGCCGCCTCGGACTAGCGGGAGCAGATACGCAGTATTTT
CDR3: CASSRLGLAGADTQYF
size: many
length: 16
J: TRBJ2-3
D: TRBD2
V: TRBV4-1

DNA: TGTGCCAGCAGCTTAGGTGACGGCCCTAGCACAGATACGCAGTATTTT
CDR3: CASSLGDGPSTDTQYF
size: many
length: 16
J: TRBJ2-3
D: -
V: TRBV7-9

DNA: TGCGCCAGCAGTTTGGAGGGGCCCACAGATACGCAGTATTTT
CDR3: CASSLEGPTDTQYF
size: -
length: 14
J: TRBJ2-3
D: -
V: TRBV5-1

DNA: TGTGCCAGCAGTGGGGCGACACAAGAGACCCAGTACTTC
CDR3: CASSGATQETQYF
size: many
length: 13
J: TRBJ2-5
D: -
V: TRBV28

DNA: TGTGCCAGCAGCCCGAGAGAAGGGTCGGAGTTCTATGGCTACACCTTC
CDR3: CASSPREGSEFYGYTF
size: many
length: 16
J: TRBJ1-2
D: -
V: TRBV3-1

DNA: TGTGCCAGCAGCCCCAGCACTAGCACAGATACGCAGTATTTT
CDR3: CASSPSTSTDTQYF
size: many
length: 14
J: TRBJ2-3
D: -
V: TRBV5-6

DNA: TGTGCCAGCAGTTTTACTAGCGGGAGTATTGAGCAGTTCTTC
CDR3: CASSFTSGSIEQFF
size: many
length: 14
J: TRBJ2-1
D: TRBD2
V: TRBV12-3/TRBV12-4

DNA: TGCGCCAGCAGCTTCCCAGGGGAGACCAATGAGCAGTTCTTC
CDR3: CASSFPGETNEQFF
size: few
length: 14
J: TRBJ2-1
D: -
V: TRBV5-1

DNA: TGTGCCACCAGTGATTCTCCAGGGTTAGATCAGCCCCAGCATTTT
CDR3: CATSDSPGLDQPQHF
size: many
length: 15
J: TRBJ1-5
D: -
V: TRBV24-1

DNA: TGCAGCGTTGAAGGGGGCTGGGAGAGGTATGGCTACACCTTC
CDR3: CSVEGGWERYGYTF
size: many
length: 14
J: TRBJ1-2
D: -
V: TRBV29-1

DNA: TGTGCCAGCAGCCGAGGGACTAGCGGGAATCAGTTCTTC
CDR3: CASSRGTSGNQFF
size: many
length: 13
J: TRBJ2-1
D: TRBD2
V: TRBV7-9

DNA: TGTGCCAGCAGTTTAAGTTTTCAGGGGAGCTACGAGCAGTACTTC
CDR3: CASSLSFQGSYEQYF
size: many
length: 15
J: TRBJ2-7
D: -
V: TRBV27

DNA: TGTGCCAGCAGCCGAACAGGGGGCGAGGGAGATACGCAGTATTTT
CDR3: CASSRTGGEGDTQYF
size: many
length: 15
J: TRBJ2-3
D: TRBD1
V: TRBV7-8

DNA: TGTGCCAGCAGTAGCTGGGTTAGAGATACGCAGTATTTT
CDR3: CASSSWVRDTQYF
size: many
length: 13
J: TRBJ2-3
D: -
V: TRBV6-1